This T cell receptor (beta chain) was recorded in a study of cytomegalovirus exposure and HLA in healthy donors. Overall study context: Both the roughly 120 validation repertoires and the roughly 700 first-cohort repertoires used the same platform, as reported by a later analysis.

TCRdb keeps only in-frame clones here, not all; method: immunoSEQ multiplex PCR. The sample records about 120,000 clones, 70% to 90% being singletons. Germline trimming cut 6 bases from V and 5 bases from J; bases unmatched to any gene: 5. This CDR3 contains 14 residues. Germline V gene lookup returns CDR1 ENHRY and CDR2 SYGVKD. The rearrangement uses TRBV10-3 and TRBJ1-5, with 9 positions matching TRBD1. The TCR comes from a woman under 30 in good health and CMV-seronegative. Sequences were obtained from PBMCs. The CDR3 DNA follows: TGTGCCATCAGGGGGGACAGGGACGATCAGCCCCAGCATTTT. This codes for CAIRGDRDDQPQHF.